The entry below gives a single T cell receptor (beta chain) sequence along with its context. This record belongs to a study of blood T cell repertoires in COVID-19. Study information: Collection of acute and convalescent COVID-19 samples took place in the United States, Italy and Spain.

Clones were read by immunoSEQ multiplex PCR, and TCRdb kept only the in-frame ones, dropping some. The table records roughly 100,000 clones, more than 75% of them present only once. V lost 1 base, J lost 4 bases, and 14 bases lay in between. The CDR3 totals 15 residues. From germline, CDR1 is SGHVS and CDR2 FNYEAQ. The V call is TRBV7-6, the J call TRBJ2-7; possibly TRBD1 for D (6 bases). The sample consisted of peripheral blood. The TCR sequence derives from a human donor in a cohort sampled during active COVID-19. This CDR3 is CASSLGGQRAYEQYF. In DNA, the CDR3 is TGTGCCAGCAGCTTAGGGGGGCAGAGAGCTTACGAGCAGTACTTC.